These 23 T cell receptor beta chains came from one sample sequenced in a study of T cell responses to AZD1222 COVID-19 vaccine. Profiling relied on immunoSEQ multiplex PCR, and the TCRdb table lists in-frame clones only, not all of them. The sample lists roughly 150,000 clones; approximately 94% were seen once. Material: peripheral blood, obtained 28 days after the second AZD1222 dose. These receptors all stem from an adult who received the AZD1222 COVID-19 vaccine.

This chain links TRBV6-6 with TRBJ1-1; a possible D gene is TRBD1 (6 bases). Germline V gene sequence: CDR1 MNHNY, CDR2 SVGAGI (reference sequence). Trimming stripped 2 bases from V and 7 bases from J, with 11 bases between. The CDR3 covers 13 residues. The CDR3 region is CASSYRDTDEAFF. Written as DNA, the CDR3 is TGTGCCAGCAGTTACAGGGACACCGATGAAGCTTTCTTT.

The chain links TRBV6-1 to TRBJ1-2; 9 bases map to TRBD1. The CDR3 runs to 16 residues. V trimming: 3 bases; J trimming: 6 bases; junction bases outside the gene matches: 11. Germline V gene data show CDR1 as MNHNS and CDR2 as SASEGT. The CDR3 DNA follows: TGTGCCAGCAGTGAGTTCCGGGACAGGGAGGAGGATGGCTACACCTTC. It is translated as CASSEFRDREEDGYTF.

CDR3: CASSPTRLAGVYEQYF. In DNA, the CDR3 is TGTGCCAGCAGCCCGACCCGGCTAGCGGGAGTATACGAGCAGTACTTC. This chain joins TRBV11-2 and TRBJ2-7; 10 positions agree with TRBD2. The CDR3 loop spans 16 amino acids. Germline-derived CDR1 and CDR2 are SGHAT and FQNNGV. Losses at the gene ends were 5 bases for V and 4 bases for J; bases not matched to a gene: 11.

The CDR3 here is CAWSPKGVRELFF. CDR3 DNA sequence: TGTGCCTGGAGTCCAAAGGGGGTCCGGGAGCTGTTTTTT. The chain is built from TRBV30 and TRBJ2-2, with a possible D match to TRBD1 (6 bases). The CDR3 loop spans 13 amino acids. Trimming shortened V by 2 bases and J by 9 bases, and 13 bases separated the two germline ends. The V gene's germline CDR1 is GTSNPN and CDR2 SVGIG (reference sequence).

Only a few counts were recorded for this clone. CDR3 nucleotide sequence: TGTGCCAGCAGCCAAGCACGGACAGGGGTATCACCCCTCCACTTT. This codes for CASSQARTGVSPLHF. The chain joins TRBV3-1 (or the pseudogene TRBV3-2) to TRBJ1-6, with 9 bases identical to TRBD1. Trimming cost V 1 base and J 10 bases; bases outside gene matches: 5. The CDR3 has 15 amino acids. The germline gives CDR1 LGHDT, CDR2 YNNKEL (reference sequence).

CDR3 coding DNA: TGTGCCAGCAGTTACGGGGGAGCGGGATACACAGATACGCAGTATTTT. It translates to CASSYGGAGYTDTQYF. The chain couples TRBV6-5 to TRBJ2-3, with 7 nucleotides matching TRBD2. Trimming cost V 2 bases and J 2 bases; bases outside gene matches: 7. The V gene's germline CDR1 is MNHEY and CDR2 SVGAGI. The CDR3 is 16 amino acids.

The table lists this clone with a few counts. The V and J genes are TRBV6-1 and TRBJ1-1, with D unclear. The germline V gene encodes CDR1 MNHNS and CDR2 SASEGT. The V end lost 1 base, the J end lost 5 bases, and 8 bases lay between the germline ends. The CDR3 consists of 13 residues. CDR3 DNA: TGTGCCAGCAGTGAAGAGGGAAGAACTGAAGCTTTCTTT. Amino acid sequence: CASSEEGRTEAFF.

The sample holds one count of this clone. The rearrangement joins TRBV21-1 to TRBJ1-2; the D segment call TRBD1 is taken from the table without a DNA check. TRBV21-1 is a pseudogene. CDR3 size: 15 residues. The CDR3 protein is CASSKTPVTGGGYTF. In nucleotides, the CDR3 is TGTGCCAGCAGCAAAACCCCCGTAACAGGGGGTGGCTACACCTTC.

The chain is built from TRBV7-9 and TRBJ2-3, with 15 positions matching TRBD2. The junction had 9 bases not matched to a gene; V was cut back by 8 bases and J by 6 bases. Germline assignment: CDR1 SEHNR and CDR2 FQNEAQ (reference sequence). The CDR3 runs 16 residues. The CDR3 region has the DNA TGTGCCAGCGGGCCGGTGGGACTAGCGGGAGGTGATACGCAGTATTTT. Amino acid sequence: CASGPVGLAGGDTQYF.

The chain combines TRBV4-2 with TRBJ2-7; 9 positions agree with TRBD2. The CDR3 covers 17 residues. The V gene's germline CDR1 is LGHNA and CDR2 YNFKEQ. The V segment lost 0 bases and the J segment 4 bases; nucleotides outside the gene matches: 10. Here the CDR3 reads CASSQEETLAGAYEQYF. The CDR3 bases are TGTGCCAGCAGCCAAGAGGAGACACTAGCGGGCGCGTACGAGCAGTACTTC.

The chain uses TRBV9 and TRBJ1-2; 9 nucleotides agree with TRBD1. V was clipped by 6 bases and J by 1 base; unmatched bases: 10. The germline V gene has CDR1 SGDLS and CDR2 YYNGEE. The CDR3 sequence is 16 residues long. CDR3 in DNA: TGTGCCAGCACCCCTAGGGACAGGGCTCTTAACTATGGCTACACCTTC. Translation gives CASTPRDRALNYGYTF.

J is TRBJ1-5 and V is TRBV30, with TRBD1 matching 7 bases. V dropped 5 bases and J dropped 9; count of bases not matched to a gene: 10. The CDR3 has 13 amino acids. From germline, CDR1 is GTSNPN and CDR2 SVGIG (reference sequence). This CDR3 is CAWGNRGGVPQHF. The CDR3 DNA is TGTGCCTGGGGTAACAGGGGCGGGGTGCCCCAGCATTTT.

J is TRBJ2-6 and V is TRBV27, with 8 bases that match TRBD1. The germline V gene encodes CDR1 MNHEY and CDR2 SMNVEV (reference sequence). With 1 base clipped from V and 2 bases from J, the junction kept 22 bases outside the gene matches. CDR3 length: 23 residues. DNA for the CDR3: TGTGCCAGCAGTTTATTCTGGACAGGGAGGTTTAGCTCTCCCTCGCCTGGGGCCAACGTCCTGACTTTC. It translates to CASSLFWTGRFSSPSPGANVLTF.

The chain has TRBV5-5 and TRBJ1-1, with TRBD1 identical over 8 bases. The CDR3 spans 13 residues. CDR1 and CDR2 (germline): SGHKS, YYEKEE (reference sequence). V trimming: 4 bases; J trimming: 7 bases; junction bases outside the gene matches: 6. The DNA of the CDR3 is TGTGCCAGCAGCGGGACAGGTAGGGGTGAAGCTTTCTTT. The encoded protein is CASSGTGRGEAFF.

The chain links TRBV5-1 to TRBJ2-1, with TRBD2 matching 9 bases. Germline V CDR1 and CDR2: SGHRS, YFSETQ. CDR3 length: 15 residues. After removal of 0 bases from V and 6 bases from J, the junction contained 4 bases not matched to a gene. CDR3 amino acids: CASSLAREGRNEQFF. The CDR3 nucleotides are TGCGCCAGCAGCTTGGCGCGGGAGGGCCGCAATGAGCAGTTCTTC.

The J gene is TRBJ2-7, the V gene TRBV6-2 or TRBV6-3; no definite D call. CDR1 and CDR2 from the germline V gene are MNHEY and SVGEGT. The CDR3 consists of 12 residues. The V and J ends lost 6 bases and 3 bases respectively, with 9 bases between them. CDR3 sequence: CASSPHHYEQYF. In DNA form, the CDR3 reads TGTGCCAGCAGCCCCCACCACTACGAGCAGTACTTC.

The genes are TRBV27 and TRBJ1-5; no clear D gene. The germline gives CDR1 MNHEY, CDR2 SMNVEV (reference sequence). Trimming cost V 8 bases and J 0 bases, with 14 bases left between them. The CDR3 is 15 amino acids. The CDR3 DNA follows: TGTGCCAGCCAACCAGGCCCCCTTAGCAATCAGCCCCAGCATTTT. It is translated as CASQPGPLSNQPQHF.

This sequence joins TRBV9 and TRBJ2-7; the match to TRBD2 covers 10 bases. Germline-derived CDR1 and CDR2 are SGDLS and YYNGEE. This CDR3 comprises 15 residues. The V segment lost 4 bases and the J segment 2 bases; nucleotides outside the gene matches: 6. The CDR3 DNA reads TGTGCCAGCAGCAGTAGCGGGAGGTACCCCTACGAGCAGTACTTC. This sequence encodes CASSSSGRYPYEQYF.

V usage is TRBV28 and J usage is TRBJ1-5; TRBD1 is a possible D gene (6 bases). V was cut by 6 bases and J by 5 bases, with 14 bases left in between. The length of the CDR3 is 14 residues. Germline V gives CDR1 MDHEN, CDR2 SYDVKM. CDR3 sequence (DNA): TGTGCCAGCAGCGTACAGGGTTCCTATCAGCCCCAGCATTTT. It yields the protein CASSVQGSYQPQHF.

The chain employs TRBV19 and TRBJ2-5; 8 nucleotides line up with TRBD1. The CDR3 is 14 residues long. V was clipped by 5 bases and J by 2 bases; unmatched bases: 4. Per germline, CDR1 LNHDA and CDR2 SQIVND (reference sequence). This CDR3 reads CASSPRTGQETQYF. In DNA form, the CDR3 reads TGTGCCAGTAGTCCCCGGACAGGGCAAGAGACCCAGTACTTC.

The chain uses TRBV2 and TRBJ1-2, with 7 bases matching TRBD1. Trimming cost V 6 bases and J 5 bases; bases outside gene matches: 6. The V gene's germline CDR1 is SNHLY and CDR2 FYNNEI. This CDR3 region has 13 residues. The chain's CDR3 is CASSPGTAYGYTF. In DNA, the CDR3 is TGTGCCAGCAGCCCCGGGACAGCGTATGGCTACACCTTC.

The chain joins TRBV11-3 to TRBJ2-5; 9 bases are a match to TRBD1. V lost 1 base to trimming and J lost 4 bases; unmatched junction nucleotides: 4. CDR3 length equals 15 residues. CDR1 and CDR2 from the germline V gene are SGHNT and YENEEA. The CDR3 bases are TGTGCCAGCAGCTTAGGGCCGACAGGGGGAGAGACCCAGTACTTC. It translates to CASSLGPTGGETQYF.

This clone appeared a single time. At one boundary the junction diverges from the germline segment, which might be a read error. This sequence joins TRBV6-1 and TRBJ1-1, with 7 bases fitting TRBD1. CDR1 and CDR2 (germline): MNHNS, SASEGT. The CDR3 has 11 amino acids. The CDR3 here is CASSEAGGPVF. The DNA for the CDR3 is TGTGCCAGCAGTGAAGCAGGGGGCCCAGTCTTT.